The T cell receptor (beta chain) under discussion was sequenced for a study of blood T cell repertoires in COVID-19 (dated by TCRdb to about 2020). For context, the study as a whole: Samples covering the acute and convalescent phases of COVID-19 were provided by collaborators in the United States, Italy and Spain. Samples came from the ongoing ImmuneRACE study (first 160 participants) plus 1,254 subjects from 6 global collaborators. A freely available public database, intended as a resource for researchers studying the immune response to SARS-CoV-2, is where the repertoires were released. Subjects who had been exposed to COVID-19, were actively infected with it, or had recovered from it provided the deeply sampled blood TCRbeta repertoires that made up the dataset. Nearly every sample came with metadata listing a de-identified subject ID, COVID-19 status, age in years and sex. The material from the prospective study consisted of cDNA or gDNA derived from T cells, B-cell-depleted T cells, or PBMCs. Where available, HLA class I and class II types were taken from metadata supplied by the sample provider and were not determined by assay-based typing. Overall study outcomes, separate from this receptor: Clinical and demographic metadata were provided uncurated, with the amount varying by source and participant.

To note about this clone: The antigen it recognizes is unknown. No much larger clone is present one base from it, and per-base qualities are unavailable.

CDR1 and CDR2, per the germline V gene, are KGHSH and LQKENI. The CDR3 numbers 14 residues from cysteine through phenylalanine. Kept here is only the CDR3 DNA, which spans 42 bases and is read in frame from base 1. Germline trimming amounts to 4 bases on V and 5 bases on J, with 6 as the count of junction bases outside the gene matches. The immunoSEQ Assay, a bias-controlled multiplex PCR, was used to amplify TCRbeta CDR3 regions from genomic DNA. As for the authors' bioinformatics: The number of nucleated cells in each sample was estimated from the amplification of reference gene primers within the assay. Sequence reads were collapsed and filtered to measure the absolute abundance of every unique TCRbeta CDR3 rearrangement. For each sample, productive Simpson clonality was calculated by taking the square root of Simpson's diversity index across productive rearrangements. Imported from immuneACCESS, the table was reduced by TCRdb to in-frame sequences with V and J called. These copies leave out some clones; in studies compared against another copy, an unresolved V gene accounts for under half, and the cause of the remainder is not known. That table is the source of V, J and clone size, and D and trimming were worked out from the DNA. The table for this sample lists about 250,000 clones; about nine tenths of them were counted only once. The biggest ten clones account for approximately 1.5% of the sample.

A second Seattle source provided samples from volunteer blood donors who had recovered from COVID-19. Whole blood was collected in K2EDTA tubes by collaborating institutions according to the institutions' own protocols. For TCRbeta analysis, collaborators shipped samples as frozen whole blood, isolated PBMCs, or DNA extracted from either of those sample types. In this chain, TRBV18 is recombined with TRBJ1-1, and TRBD1 matches 8 of the central bases. Sequencing input: peripheral blood. The TCR comes from a woman between 55 and 75 years old who had recovered from COVID-19. The CDR3 corresponds to CASSQGQGETEAFF. The DNA sequence is as follows: TGTGCCAGCTCACAAGGACAGGGAGAGACTGAAGCTTTCTTT.